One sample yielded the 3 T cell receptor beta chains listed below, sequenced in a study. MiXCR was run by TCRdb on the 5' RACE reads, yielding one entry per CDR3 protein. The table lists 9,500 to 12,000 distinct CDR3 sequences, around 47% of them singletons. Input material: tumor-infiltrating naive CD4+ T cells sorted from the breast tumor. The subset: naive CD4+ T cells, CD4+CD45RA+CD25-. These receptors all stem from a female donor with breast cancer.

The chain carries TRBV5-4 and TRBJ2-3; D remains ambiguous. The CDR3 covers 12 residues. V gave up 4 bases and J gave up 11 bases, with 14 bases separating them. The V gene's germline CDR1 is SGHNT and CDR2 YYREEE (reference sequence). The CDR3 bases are TGTGCCAGCAGCCTCGGACCTGGGGAGCAGTATTTT. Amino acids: CASSLGPGEQYF.

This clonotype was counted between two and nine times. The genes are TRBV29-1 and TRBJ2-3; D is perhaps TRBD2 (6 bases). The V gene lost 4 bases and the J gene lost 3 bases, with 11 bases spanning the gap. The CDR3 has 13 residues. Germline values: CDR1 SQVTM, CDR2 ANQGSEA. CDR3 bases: TGCAGCGTTGCTCCGGGGGTAACAGATACGCAGTATTTT. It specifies CSVAPGVTDTQYF.

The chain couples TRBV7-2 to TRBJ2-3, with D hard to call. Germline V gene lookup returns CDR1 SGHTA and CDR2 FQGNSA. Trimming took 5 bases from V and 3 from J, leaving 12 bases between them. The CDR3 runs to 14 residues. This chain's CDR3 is CASSKVGRTDTQYF. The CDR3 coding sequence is TGTGCCAGCAGCAAGGTGGGCAGAACAGATACGCAGTATTTT.